This T cell receptor beta chain was sequenced in a study of CXCR3-negative and CXCR3-positive naive CD8 T cells (dated by TCRdb to about 2019). Describing the broader study: In total, roughly 150 million TRB reads were obtained, or roughly 1.5 +/- 0.3 million reads per library. The diversity and physicochemical repertoire analyses included ten to eleven donors pooled from two independent experiments. For the TRBV-TRBJ cluster analysis, the naive subsets came from about five donors, while the memory cells came from 3 donors.

Comment on this clonotype: Its antigen is unknown.

Results and caveats for the whole study, not just this receptor: TRBV-TRBJ usage was similar between naive CXCR3-negative and CXCR3-positive cells from the same donor, while memory cells showed distinct patterns. Because CXCR3 expression was partially decreased after cryopreservation, freshly isolated PBMCs were used for most assays. Comparably high repertoire diversity was found in both naive subsets, whereas much lower repertoire diversity was found in memory CD8+ T cells. Surface CD5, linked to self-reactivity in mice, was comparable between naive subsets; TCR interaction strength was therefore also inferred from TRB CDR3 physicochemical properties. TRB CDR3s from CXCR3-positive naive cells showed higher hydrophobicity (lower Kidera factor 4), lower energy, and higher strength and volume indices than CXCR3-negative naive cells.

The data were produced on a NextSeq 550. The Human TCR Profiling Kit (MiLaboratory) was used to prepare UMI-labeled 5' RACE TRB cDNA libraries. The full amount of extracted RNA was used for cDNA synthesis, and the full amount of resulting cDNA was used for PCR amplification. Libraries were prepared in parallel with an identical number of PCR cycles. As for how the authors treated the data: With a minimum of two reads required per UMI, MIGEC and MiXCR pulled out about 50,000 +/- 10,000 unique UMI-labeled TRB cDNA molecules from each library. On average, each library contained about 40,000 +/- 10,000 functional in-frame TRB CDR3 nucleotide clonotypes without stop codons. After each sample was downsampled to 5000 UMI-labeled TRB molecules, VDJtools was used to calculate diversity metrics such as normalized Shannon-Wiener and Chao1. For the central five CDR3 residues, VDJtools calculated physicochemical properties weighted by clonotype size, namely interaction energy, strength, volume and Kidera factor 4. After TCRdb reprocessed the reads, each CDR3 protein sequence was kept as one row, without DNA. V and J calls and clone size were set by TCRdb, not the authors. This sample's table has entries for more than 50,000 distinct CDR3 sequences. The top ten clonotypes cover approximately 0.43% of the sample.

Each CD8+ T cell subset was flow-sorted in triplicate, and around 300,000 cells per subset were placed directly into RLT lysis buffer. To keep memory contaminants out, a stringent definition of naive CD8+ T cells was applied: CD45RO-CCR7+CD27+CD95-. Peripheral blood mononuclear cells were isolated from buffy coats by standard density gradient centrifugation. A FACSAria III was used to flow-sort naive CXCR3-negative and CXCR3-positive CD8+ T cells. Total RNA was extracted from sorted cells with an RNeasy Mini Kit. Based on the germline V gene, the CDR1 and CDR2 sequences are SGHDN and FVKESK. The CDR3 holds 17 amino acids from the cysteine to the phenylalanine. No DNA appears here.

This receptor was obtained from a human donor in good health. Some clones in this sample may be carry-over from other donors' samples. The chain joins TRBV14 to TRBJ2-5. Sequencing was carried out using naive CXCR3- CD8+ T cells from blood. The sample's cell subset or site label, decoded: CD45RO-CCR7+CD27+CD95- naive CD8+ T cells lacking CXCR3 (TNR3-). For the CDR3, the sequence is CASSQDLVRHGQETQYF.